This T cell receptor beta chain is drawn from a study of cytomegalovirus exposure and HLA in healthy donors. Primers included in the PCR were 60 Vbeta and 13 Jbeta primers. Sequencing used immunoSEQ multiplex PCR; TCRdb keeps in-frame clones, though not all of them. The sample gives about 200,000 clones, 75% to 85% of which show up once; more than 0.35% is in the top ten. The CDR3 runs 14 residues. V was pared by 4 bases and J by 8 bases, with 7 bases of the junction left unmatched. The germline gives CDR1 SGHNT, CDR2 YENEEA. Regarding the study as a whole: Some segments of the V type, notably TRBV6-2 and TRBV6-3, were excluded as indistinguishable. The Asian-associated ancestry cluster reportedly had fewer N-insertions than the approximately 610-donor mean in a later analysis. A later analysis showed HLA-associated TCR beta chains outstripping equally common others in clonal expansion. A likely sequencing artifact accounted for one observed cluster of highly shared sequence variants.

Turning to this clone: Its target is not known.

This clonotype originated in a male donor in good health and CMV-seropositive. The specimen was PBMCs. The chain is built from TRBV11-3 and TRBJ2-1, with 8 positions matching TRBD2. CDR3 nucleotide sequence: TGTGCCAGCAGCTCGGGACTAGGTAAGGATGAGCAGTTCTTC. Translating it yields CASSSGLGKDEQFF.